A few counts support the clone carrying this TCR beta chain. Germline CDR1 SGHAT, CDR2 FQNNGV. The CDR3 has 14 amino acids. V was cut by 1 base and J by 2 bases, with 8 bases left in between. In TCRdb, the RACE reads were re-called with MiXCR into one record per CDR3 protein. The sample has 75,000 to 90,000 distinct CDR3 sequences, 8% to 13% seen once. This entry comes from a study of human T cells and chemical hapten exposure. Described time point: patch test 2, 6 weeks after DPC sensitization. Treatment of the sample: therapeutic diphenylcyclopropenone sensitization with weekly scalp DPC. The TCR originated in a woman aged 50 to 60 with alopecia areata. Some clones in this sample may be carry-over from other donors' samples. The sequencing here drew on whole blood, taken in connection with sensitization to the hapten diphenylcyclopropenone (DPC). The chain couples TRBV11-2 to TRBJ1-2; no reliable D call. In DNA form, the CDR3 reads TGTGCCAGCAGCTTAGTGGCAGAGAACTATGGCTACACCTTC. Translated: CASSLVAENYGYTF.